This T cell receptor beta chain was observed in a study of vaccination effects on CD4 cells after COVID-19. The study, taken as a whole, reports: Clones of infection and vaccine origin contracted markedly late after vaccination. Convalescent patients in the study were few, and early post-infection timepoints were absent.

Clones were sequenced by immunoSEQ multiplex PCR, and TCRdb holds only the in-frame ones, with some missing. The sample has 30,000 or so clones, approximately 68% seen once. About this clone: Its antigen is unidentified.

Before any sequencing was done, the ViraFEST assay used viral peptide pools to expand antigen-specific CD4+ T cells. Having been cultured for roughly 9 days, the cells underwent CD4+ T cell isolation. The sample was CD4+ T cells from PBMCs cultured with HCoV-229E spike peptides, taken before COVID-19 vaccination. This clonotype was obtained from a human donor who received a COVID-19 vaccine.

The CDR3: CATSRDPVKLATNEKLFF. The CDR3 DNA reads TGTGCCACCAGCAGGGATCCGGTGAAGCTAGCAACTAATGAAAAACTGTTTTTT. The chain uses TRBV15 and TRBJ1-4; D gene ambiguous. V lost 3 bases and J 0 bases, leaving 17 bases between the germline ends. The CDR3 totals 18 residues. CDR1 is LNHNV, CDR2 YYDKDF, per germline (reference sequence).